These T cell receptor beta chains were read from a single sample in a study of CXCR3-negative and CXCR3-positive naive CD8 T cells. TCRdb re-called the 5' RACE reads; one entry per CDR3 protein, DNA not given. The sample totals 8,000 or so distinct CDR3 sequences; its top ten clones hold roughly 2.2%. Sample: naive CXCR3- CD8+ T cells from blood. The source is a human donor in good health. Some clones in this sample may be carry-over from other donors' samples. Both conserved end residues are part of each CDR3. Rows give clone size only sometimes, using once, few, many, or a class for an expanded clone.

CDR3aa	len	j_gene	v_gene	abundance
CASSLSTTGANVLTF	15	TRBJ2-6	TRBV7-6	-
CSVGRQGPMSEQYF	14	TRBJ2-7	TRBV29-1	-
CSSDRGNEQFF	11	TRBJ2-1	TRBV29-1	medium-sized
CASSLSLGITDTQYF	15	TRBJ2-3	TRBV5-6	medium-sized
CSVEVGAGDYEQYF	14	TRBJ2-7	TRBV29-1	-
CASSQWASKETQYF	14	TRBJ2-5	TRBV7-2	-
CSVDGGETQYF	11	TRBJ2-5	TRBV29-1	medium-sized
CSVEAGQLNTGELFF	15	TRBJ2-2	TRBV29-1	-
CSAPGGHNGYTF	12	TRBJ1-2	TRBV20-1	-
CASNGQRPHNSPLHF	15	TRBJ1-6	TRBV6-4	-
CAISVLQGGTDTQYF	15	TRBJ2-3	TRBV10-3	-
CSSAGITPSRAANVLTF	17	TRBJ2-6	TRBV29-1	-
CASSRTGLNQPQHF	14	TRBJ1-5	TRBV11-2	medium-sized
CASSIVGRRSSYNEQFF	17	TRBJ2-1	TRBV19	-
CASSLGGDGNQPQHF	15	TRBJ1-5	TRBV13	medium-sized
CASSFLLAGSTDTQYF	16	TRBJ2-3	TRBV6-5	-
CASSDLASGTYNEQFF	16	TRBJ2-1	TRBV10-1	large
CASSLGATSSYEQYF	15	TRBJ2-7	TRBV11-2	-
CSAGASGTYEQYF	13	TRBJ2-7	TRBV29-1	medium-sized
CSVEGTVTYEQYF	13	TRBJ2-7	TRBV29-1	-
CAISAGGHPASGANVLTF	18	TRBJ2-6	TRBV10-3	-
CASSYSGGPNYGYTF	15	TRBJ1-2	TRBV6-5	-
CASSRTGTGGNSPLHF	16	TRBJ1-6	TRBV4-1	medium-sized